The entry below gives a single TCR beta chain sequence along with its context. One end of the junction does not line up with germline, which may come from a read error. The data belong to a study of T cells in Graves' hyperthyroidism and ophthalmopathy. CDR3 size: 14 residues. CDR1 and CDR2 from the germline V gene are SQVTM and ANQGSEA. Ophthalmopathy patients had Clinical Activity Score at least 3, NOSPECS grade at least 4, duration under 3 months. Patients were excluded because of uncontrolled infection, other autoimmune disease, pregnancy or lactation. Clinical symptoms, serum thyroxine and TRAb, thyroid ultrasound and orbital computed tomography were used for the diagnoses. The source of the PBMCs was over 8.5 ml of fresh peripheral blood. TCR beta CDR3 sequences were amplified from RNA transcripts. During a first-round RT-PCR of the TCR CDR3, the HTBI primer set was used. One entry per CDR3 protein, called by TCRdb with MiXCR from the multiplex PCR reads. The data show over 350,000 distinct CDR3 sequences, less than 20% seen once.

The chain carries TRBV29-1 and TRBJ1-5; D is ambiguous. The source material was blood. The TCR sequence derives from a man between 18 and 29 years old with Graves' ophthalmopathy. The CDR3 DNA follows: TGCAGCGTTACCGTTGGCAGTAGCAATCAGCACCAGCATTTT. Its translation is CSVTVGSSNQHQHF.